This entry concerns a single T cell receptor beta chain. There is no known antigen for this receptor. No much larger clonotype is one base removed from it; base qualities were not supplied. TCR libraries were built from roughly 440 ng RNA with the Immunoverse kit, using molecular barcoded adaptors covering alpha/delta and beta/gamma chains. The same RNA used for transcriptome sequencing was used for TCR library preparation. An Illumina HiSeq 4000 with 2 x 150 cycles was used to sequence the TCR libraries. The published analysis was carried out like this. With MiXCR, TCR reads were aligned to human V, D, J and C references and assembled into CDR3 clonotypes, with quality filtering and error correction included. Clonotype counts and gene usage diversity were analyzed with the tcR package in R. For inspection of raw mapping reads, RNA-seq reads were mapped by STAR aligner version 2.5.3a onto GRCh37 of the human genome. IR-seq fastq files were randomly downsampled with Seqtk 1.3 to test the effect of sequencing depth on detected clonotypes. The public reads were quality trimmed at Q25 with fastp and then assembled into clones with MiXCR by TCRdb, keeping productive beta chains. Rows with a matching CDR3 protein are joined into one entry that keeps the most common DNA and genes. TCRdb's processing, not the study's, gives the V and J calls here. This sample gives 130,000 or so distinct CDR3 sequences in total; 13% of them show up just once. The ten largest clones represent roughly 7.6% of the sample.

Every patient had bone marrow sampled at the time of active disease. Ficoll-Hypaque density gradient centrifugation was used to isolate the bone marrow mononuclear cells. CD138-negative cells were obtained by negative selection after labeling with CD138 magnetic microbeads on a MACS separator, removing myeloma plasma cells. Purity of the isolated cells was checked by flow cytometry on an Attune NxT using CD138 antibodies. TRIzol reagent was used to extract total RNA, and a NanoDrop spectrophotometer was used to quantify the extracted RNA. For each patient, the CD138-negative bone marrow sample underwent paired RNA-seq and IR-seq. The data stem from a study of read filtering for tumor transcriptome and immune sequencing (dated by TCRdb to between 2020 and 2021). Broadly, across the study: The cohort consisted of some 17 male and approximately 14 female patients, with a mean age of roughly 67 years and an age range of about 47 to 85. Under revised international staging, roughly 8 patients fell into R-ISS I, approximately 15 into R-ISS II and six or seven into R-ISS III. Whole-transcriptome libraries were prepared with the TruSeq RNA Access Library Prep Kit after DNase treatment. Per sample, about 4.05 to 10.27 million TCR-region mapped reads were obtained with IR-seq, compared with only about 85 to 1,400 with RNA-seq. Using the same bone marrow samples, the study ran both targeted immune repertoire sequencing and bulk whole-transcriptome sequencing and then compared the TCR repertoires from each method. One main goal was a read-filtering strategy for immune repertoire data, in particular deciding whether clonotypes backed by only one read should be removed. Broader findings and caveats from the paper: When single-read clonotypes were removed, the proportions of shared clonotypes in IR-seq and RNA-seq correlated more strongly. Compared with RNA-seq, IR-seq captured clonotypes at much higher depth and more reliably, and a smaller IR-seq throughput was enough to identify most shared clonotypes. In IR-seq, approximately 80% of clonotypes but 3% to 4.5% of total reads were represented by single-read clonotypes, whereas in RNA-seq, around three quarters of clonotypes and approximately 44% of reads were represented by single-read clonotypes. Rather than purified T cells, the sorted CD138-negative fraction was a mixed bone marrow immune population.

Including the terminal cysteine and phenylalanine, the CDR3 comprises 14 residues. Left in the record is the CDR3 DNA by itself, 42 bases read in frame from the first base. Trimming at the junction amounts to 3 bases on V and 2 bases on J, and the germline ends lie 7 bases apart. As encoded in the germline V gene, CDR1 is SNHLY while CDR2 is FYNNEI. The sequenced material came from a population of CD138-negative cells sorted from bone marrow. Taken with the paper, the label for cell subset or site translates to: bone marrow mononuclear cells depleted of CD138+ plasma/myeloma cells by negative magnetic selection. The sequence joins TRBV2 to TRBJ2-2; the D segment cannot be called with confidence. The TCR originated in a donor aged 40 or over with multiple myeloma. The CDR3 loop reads CASSDRLNTGELFF. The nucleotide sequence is TGTGCCAGCAGTGATCGATTAAACACCGGGGAGCTGTTTTTT.